Presented here are 4 T cell receptor beta chains from one specimen sequenced in a study of spatial heterogeneity in lung cancer. TCRdb reanalysed the 5' RACE reads using MiXCR and keeps one entry per CDR3 protein. The sample carries about 90,000 distinct CDR3 sequences, around 8.6% recorded once. Time point specified: sample taken at primary tumor resection. No cells were sorted before sequencing. The whole RNA sequenced was extracted from tumor, nontumor lung or frozen PBMC. The sequencing here drew on PBMCs, taken at surgery. These receptors all come from a male donor with early-stage non-small cell lung cancer.

In its sample, this clonotype was seen many times. This rearrangement joins TRBV20-1 to TRBJ1-4; the match to TRBD1 covers 8 bases. J was trimmed by 8 bases and V by 2 bases; bases with no gene match: 7. CDR1 and CDR2 from the germline V gene are DFQATT and SNEGSKA (reference sequence). The CDR3 covers 14 residues. In DNA form, the CDR3 reads TGCAGTGCTAGAAGGGGGACAGGCGGAGAAAAACTGTTTTTT. Amino acid sequence: CSARRGTGGEKLFF.

This clonotype showed up just a few times. The chain employs TRBV29-1 and TRBJ2-1; 7 positions agree with TRBD2. This CDR3 region has 15 residues. The V and J ends lost 4 bases and 6 bases, in that order; junction bases with no gene match: 12. Germline CDR1 SQVTM, CDR2 ANQGSEA. The chain's CDR3 is CSVGKAGARANEQFF. The CDR3 coding sequence is TGCAGCGTTGGGAAGGCGGGAGCTCGAGCCAATGAGCAGTTCTTC.

The V and J genes are TRBV20-1 and TRBJ2-6; the D is unclear. The CDR3 runs 12 residues. V lost 6 bases, J lost 1 base, and 4 bases lay in between. Per germline, CDR1 DFQATT and CDR2 SNEGSKA (reference sequence). Here the CDR3 DNA reads TGCAGTGCCGCTTCTGGGGCCAACGTCCTGACTTTC. Translation gives CSAASGANVLTF.

The V and J genes are TRBV20-1 and TRBJ1-1; TRBD1 matches 9 bases. Germline V CDR1 and CDR2: DFQATT, SNEGSKA (reference sequence). The CDR3 is 14 amino acids. After removal of 5 bases from V and 3 bases from J, the junction contained 7 bases not matched to a gene. The CDR3 nucleotides read TGCAGTGCTGGTAACACAGGGGGCCACACTGAAGCTTTCTTT. Translating gives CSAGNTGGHTEAFF.